These 28 T cell receptor beta chains originate from one sample sequenced in a study of blood T cell repertoires in COVID-19. Profiled with immunoSEQ multiplex PCR; TCRdb holds only in-frame clones, not every one. The table lists some 76,000 clones, around 90% of them singletons. Material for sequencing was peripheral blood. Receptors were obtained from a human donor in a cohort sampled during active COVID-19.

This clone has just a few counts. This chain joins TRBV2 and TRBJ2-2, with D maybe TRBD1 (5 bases). Germline CDR1 and CDR2: SNHLY and FYNNEI. The CDR3 length is 13 residues. The V and J ends lost 4 bases and 7 bases respectively, with 10 bases between them. CDR3 sequence reads: CASSVWGGGELFF. The DNA of the CDR3 is TGTGCCAGCAGTGTCTGGGGCGGCGGGGAGCTGTTTTTT.

CDR3 nucleotides: TGCGCCAGCAGCTTGGCGTATGATAATTCACCCCTCCACTTT. Translating gives CASSLAYDNSPLHF. This chain joins TRBV5-1 and TRBJ1-6; D is unclear. CDR1 is SGHRS, CDR2 YFSETQ, per germline. V was trimmed by 0 bases and J by 5 bases, leaving 6 bases between them. CDR3 size: 14 residues.

The rearrangement links TRBV3-1 (or the pseudogene TRBV3-2) to TRBJ2-7, with D maybe TRBD1 (6 bases). Germline values: CDR1 LGHDT, CDR2 YNNKEL (reference sequence). V dropped 0 bases and J dropped 1 base, with 19 bases sitting between them. The CDR3 runs to 18 residues. This CDR3 reads CASSQDLSDSLTSYEQYF. As DNA, the CDR3 is TGTGCCAGCAGCCAAGATTTGTCGGACAGCCTAACATCCTACGAGCAGTACTTC.

The chain couples TRBV6-2 or TRBV6-3 to TRBJ1-1; 7 bases line up with TRBD1. V was clipped by 4 bases and J by 2 bases; unmatched bases: 4. This CDR3 comprises 14 residues. Germline CDR1 and CDR2: MNHEY and SVGEGT. As DNA, the CDR3 is TGTGCCAGCAGTTCCAACAGGGGAAACACTGAAGCTTTCTTT. Translated: CASSSNRGNTEAFF.

The chain links TRBV12-3 or TRBV12-4 to TRBJ2-1; D might be TRBD1 (6 bases). The CDR3 length is 12 residues. The V and J ends lost 5 bases and 8 bases respectively, with 10 bases between them. The CDR3 DNA sequence: TGTGCCAGCAGTCGACAGGTCGATGAGCAGTTCTTC. Encoded protein: CASSRQVDEQFF.

The rearrangement links TRBV7-6 to TRBJ1-5; TRBD1 agrees at 7 bases. V dropped 1 base and J dropped 6; count of bases not matched to a gene: 18. The germline V gene has CDR1 SGHVS and CDR2 FNYEAQ. This CDR3 region has 19 residues. CDR3: CASSLDLPGQTFVGQPQHF. CDR3 DNA sequence: TGTGCCAGCAGCTTAGATTTGCCGGGACAGACGTTCGTGGGTCAGCCCCAGCATTTT.

The gene calls are TRBV12-5 and TRBJ2-7, with TRBD1 identical over 8 bases. The CDR3 totals 12 residues. The germline gives CDR1 LGHNT, CDR2 FRNRAP. The ends lost 6 bases at V and 8 bases at J; junction bases unmatched: 6. DNA for the CDR3: TGTGCTAGTGGCCCGACAGGGGTAAAGCAGTACTTC. Translation gives CASGPTGVKQYF.

The chain carries TRBV4-1 and TRBJ2-3; possibly TRBD2 for D (6 bases). Trimming cost V 4 bases and J 0 bases, with 14 bases left between them. CDR3 size: 16 residues. CDR1 MGHRA and CDR2 YSYEKL come from the germline V gene. The CDR3 reads CASSPHSGSSTDTQYF. DNA for the CDR3: TGCGCCAGCAGCCCCCATAGCGGATCTAGCACAGATACGCAGTATTTT.

V usage is TRBV3-1 (or the pseudogene TRBV3-2) and J usage is TRBJ1-1; D gene uncertain. Germline V gives CDR1 LGHDT, CDR2 YNNKEL (reference sequence). The V and J ends lost 2 bases and 7 bases respectively, with 11 bases between them. The CDR3 spans 13 residues. The CDR3 spells CASSQRGADEAFF. The CDR3, as DNA: TGTGCCAGCAGCCAACGGGGAGCAGATGAAGCTTTCTTT.

This clone was recorded only once. The CDR3 loop is CASSWGRTGNYNEQFF. The DNA of the CDR3 is TGTGCCAGCAGCTGGGGTCGGACAGGTAACTACAATGAGCAGTTCTTC. The chain uses TRBV5-5 and TRBJ2-1; 7 nucleotides align to TRBD1. V was pared by 3 bases and J by 3 bases, with 9 bases of the junction left unmatched. This CDR3 has 16 residues. Germline CDR1 is SGHKS and CDR2 is YYEKEE (reference sequence).

The chain combines TRBV7-9 with TRBJ2-5, with D possibly TRBD1 on 5 matching bases. Germline assignment: CDR1 SEHNR and CDR2 FQNEAQ (reference sequence). The CDR3 extends over 16 amino acids. V was pared by 5 bases and J by 4 bases, with 20 bases between. The CDR3 DNA sequence: TGTGCCAGCAGCCAAGTTCATACAGGCTCTCGAGAGACCCAGTACTTC. It yields the protein CASSQVHTGSRETQYF.

The V and J genes are TRBV3-1 (or the pseudogene TRBV3-2) and TRBJ2-7; 10 bases align to TRBD2. This CDR3 has 18 residues. The V segment lost 1 base and the J segment 0 bases; nucleotides outside the gene matches: 9. Germline CDR1 LGHDT, CDR2 YNNKEL (reference sequence). The CDR3 DNA reads TGTGCCAGCAGCCAAGGAAATAGCGGGGGGTTCAGCTCCTACGAGCAGTACTTC. Translated: CASSQGNSGGFSSYEQYF.

The rearrangement links TRBV7-2 to TRBJ2-3; TRBD2 might be the D (6 bases). V lost 4 bases, J lost 3 bases, and 14 bases lay in between. Per germline, CDR1 SGHTA and CDR2 FQGNSA. The CDR3 consists of 15 residues. The CDR3 region has the DNA TGTGCCAGCAGCTACCGGGCTAGCGAGACAGATACGCAGTATTTT. It encodes CASSYRASETDTQYF. The full variable domain, in which reference TRBV7-2 and TRBJ2-3 provide the parts outside the CDR3, is GAGVSQSPSNKVTEKGKDVELRCDPISGHTALYWYRQSLGQGLEFLIYFQGNSAPDKSGLPSDRFSAERTGGSVSTLTIQRTQQEDSAVYLCASSYRASETDTQYFGPGTRLTVL.

The genes are TRBV11-2 and TRBJ1-2; maybe TRBD1 (5 bases). V gave up 5 bases and J gave up 3 bases, with 22 bases separating them. Germline lookup yields CDR1 SGHAT and CDR2 FQNNGV. This CDR3 comprises 17 residues. The CDR3: CASSPAGLLEGDYGYTF. The DNA for the CDR3 is TGTGCCAGCAGCCCTGCGGGACTCCTAGAAGGGGACTATGGCTACACCTTC. Full variable domain (rest looked up from reference TRBV11-2 and TRBJ1-2): EAGVAQSPRYKIIEKRQSVAFWCNPISGHATLYWYQQILGQGPKLLIQFQNNGVVDDSQLPKDRFSAERLKGVDSTLKIQPAKLEDSAVYLCASSPAGLLEGDYGYTFGSGTRLTVV.

CDR3 sequence: CATGDSSTDTQYF. CDR3 DNA sequence: TGTGCCACCGGGGACAGTAGCACAGATACGCAGTATTTT. The gene calls are TRBV24-1 and TRBJ2-3; TRBD1 matches 7 bases. The CDR3 has 13 amino acids. V lost 9 bases to trimming and J lost 0 bases; unmatched junction nucleotides: 2. Germline V gives CDR1 KGHDR, CDR2 SFDVKD.

A single count supports this clone. The J gene is TRBJ2-5, the V gene TRBV5-4; possibly TRBD2 for D (5 bases). Trimming removed 1 base at V and 2 bases at J, with 9 bases between. The length of the CDR3 is 14 residues. Germline loops: CDR1 SGHNT, CDR2 YYREEE (reference sequence). The DNA of the CDR3 is TGTGCCAGCAGCTTGTCGGGGAGTCAAGAGACCCAGTACTTC. Its translation is CASSLSGSQETQYF.

The chain has TRBV6-4 and TRBJ2-3; TRBD2 matches 7 bases. CDR3 length: 13 residues. Germline values: CDR1 MRHNA, CDR2 SNTAGT. Losses at the gene ends were 2 bases for V and 6 bases for J; bases not matched to a gene: 2. Here the CDR3 reads CASSDGTIDTQYF. Written as DNA, the CDR3 is TGTGCCAGCAGTGACGGGACTATCGATACGCAGTATTTT.

The chain employs TRBV18 and TRBJ2-7; the D gene is possibly TRBD1 (6 bases). Germline lookup yields CDR1 KGHSH and CDR2 LQKENI. Trimming removed 0 bases at V and 12 bases at J, with 15 bases between. The CDR3 extends over 13 amino acids. This chain's CDR3 is CASSPPTGNLRYF. In nucleotides, the CDR3 is TGTGCCAGCTCACCACCTACAGGGAACCTACGGTACTTC. Looking up the rest from reference TRBV18 and TRBJ2-7 gives the full variable domain: NAGVMQNPRHLVRRRGQEARLRCSPMKGHSHVYWYRQLPEEGLKFMVYLQKENIIDESGMPKERFSAEFPKEGPSILRIQQVVRGDSAAYFCASSPPTGNLRYFGPGTRLTVT.

This clone was recorded once. The chain employs TRBV7-9 and TRBJ1-1; D unresolved. CDR3 length: 14 residues. V was shortened by 1 base and J by 4 bases, with 10 bases between the two germline ends. Germline loops: CDR1 SEHNR, CDR2 FQNEAQ (reference sequence). Here the CDR3 reads CASSLVLGSTEAFF. CDR3 nucleotide sequence: TGTGCCAGCAGCTTAGTATTGGGGAGCACTGAAGCTTTCTTT.

The chain employs TRBV4-1 and TRBJ1-5, with 8 positions matching TRBD1. Per germline, CDR1 MGHRA and CDR2 YSYEKL. This CDR3 region has 17 residues. V lost 0 bases to trimming and J lost 7 bases; unmatched junction nucleotides: 11. In DNA form, the CDR3 reads TGCGCCAGCAGCCAAGAGGGGGGACAGGTCGTAAGGCAGCCCCAGCATTTT. Protein sequence: CASSQEGGQVVRQPQHF.

The chain couples TRBV28 to TRBJ2-1, with 8 bases aligning to TRBD2. The junction had 11 bases not matched to a gene; V was cut back by 3 bases and J by 7 bases. CDR1 is MDHEN and CDR2 is SYDVKM in the germline V gene. This CDR3 is built from 16 residues. CDR3 sequence: CASSFAGTRALNEQFF. CDR3 DNA: TGTGCCAGCAGTTTCGCCGGGACTAGGGCTTTGAATGAGCAGTTCTTC.

The CDR3 spells CASSRQIQTDTQYF. CDR3 coding DNA: TGTGCCAGCAGCCGACAAATTCAGACAGATACGCAGTATTTT. This chain links TRBV3-1 (or the pseudogene TRBV3-2) with TRBJ2-3; unclear D gene. The CDR3 loop spans 14 amino acids. V gave up 4 bases and J gave up 3 bases, with 11 bases separating them. Germline V CDR1 and CDR2: LGHDT, YNNKEL (reference sequence).

The chain links TRBV6-2 or TRBV6-3 to TRBJ1-4; D is perhaps TRBD1 (5 bases). Per germline, CDR1 MNHEY and CDR2 SVGEGT. V was shortened by 0 bases and J by 8 bases, with 16 bases between the two germline ends. CDR3 size: 16 residues. The CDR3 DNA sequence: TGTGCCAGCAGTTACTCTTGGGCAGCCCCAGGGGAAAAACTGTTTTTT. This translates into CASSYSWAAPGEKLFF.

The chain carries TRBV23-1 and TRBJ1-2; 7 nucleotides agree with TRBD1. TRBV23-1 is labeled an ORF, and its function is uncertain. The V segment lost 9 bases and the J segment 8 bases; nucleotides outside the gene matches: 0. The CDR3 length is 9 residues. The CDR3 here is CARTGGYTF. CDR3 DNA: TGCGCCAGGACAGGGGGCTACACCTTC.

V is TRBV4-2 and J is TRBJ1-1; 8 nucleotides align to TRBD1. The trim removed 3 bases at V and 6 bases at J, leaving 6 bases unmatched. Looked up from germline, CDR1 is LGHNA and CDR2 is YNFKEQ. The CDR3 spans 14 residues. The CDR3 region is CASSQPADRAEAFF. CDR3 DNA sequence: TGTGCCAGCAGCCAGCCCGCGGACAGGGCTGAAGCTTTCTTT.

J is TRBJ1-3 and V is TRBV6-4; D is ambiguous. The CDR3 sequence is 17 residues long. The V end lost 3 bases, the J end lost 0 bases, and 15 bases lay between the germline ends. Per the germline V gene, CDR1 is MRHNA and CDR2 is SNTAGT. DNA for the CDR3: TGTGCCAGCAGTGATTTATCGGTTCTTAGCTCTGGAAACACCATATATTTT. Protein product: CASSDLSVLSSGNTIYF.

The chain carries TRBV19 and TRBJ2-3, with TRBD2 identical over 12 bases. After removal of 7 bases from V and 4 bases from J, the junction contained 6 bases not matched to a gene. The CDR3 is made up of 15 amino acids. Germline CDR1 reads LNHDA; CDR2 reads SQIVND (reference sequence). CDR3 loop: CASTSTSGGSDTQYF. CDR3 bases: TGTGCCAGTACCTCGACTAGCGGGGGCTCAGATACGCAGTATTTT.

The chain couples TRBV6-2 or TRBV6-3 to TRBJ1-5, with 7 bases aligning to TRBD1. Germline V lookup: CDR1 MNHEY, CDR2 SVGEGT. Trimming cost V 0 bases and J 0 bases; bases outside gene matches: 8. The CDR3 has 18 residues. DNA for the CDR3: TGTGCCAGCAGTTACTCGAAGGGGACAGTTTATAGCAATCAGCCCCAGCATTTT. Translation gives CASSYSKGTVYSNQPQHF.